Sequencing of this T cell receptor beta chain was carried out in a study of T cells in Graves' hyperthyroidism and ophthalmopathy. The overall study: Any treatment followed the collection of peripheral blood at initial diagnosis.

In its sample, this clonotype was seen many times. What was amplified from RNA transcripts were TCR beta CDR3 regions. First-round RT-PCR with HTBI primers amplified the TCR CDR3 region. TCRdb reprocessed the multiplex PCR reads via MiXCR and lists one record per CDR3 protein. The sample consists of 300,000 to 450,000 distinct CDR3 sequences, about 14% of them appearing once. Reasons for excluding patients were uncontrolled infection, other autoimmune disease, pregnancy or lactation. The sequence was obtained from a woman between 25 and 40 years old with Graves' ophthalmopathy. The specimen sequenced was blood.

The CDR3 DNA reads as TGTGCCAGCAGTTTATTGGGCCCGACAGGGGGCCAAACCACTGAAGCTTTCTTT. This translates into CASSLLGPTGGQTTEAFF. This chain links TRBV28 with TRBJ1-1; 10 bases align to TRBD1. Germline V gene sequence: CDR1 MDHEN, CDR2 SYDVKM. J was trimmed by 4 bases and V by 1 base; bases with no gene match: 12. The CDR3 extends over 18 amino acids.